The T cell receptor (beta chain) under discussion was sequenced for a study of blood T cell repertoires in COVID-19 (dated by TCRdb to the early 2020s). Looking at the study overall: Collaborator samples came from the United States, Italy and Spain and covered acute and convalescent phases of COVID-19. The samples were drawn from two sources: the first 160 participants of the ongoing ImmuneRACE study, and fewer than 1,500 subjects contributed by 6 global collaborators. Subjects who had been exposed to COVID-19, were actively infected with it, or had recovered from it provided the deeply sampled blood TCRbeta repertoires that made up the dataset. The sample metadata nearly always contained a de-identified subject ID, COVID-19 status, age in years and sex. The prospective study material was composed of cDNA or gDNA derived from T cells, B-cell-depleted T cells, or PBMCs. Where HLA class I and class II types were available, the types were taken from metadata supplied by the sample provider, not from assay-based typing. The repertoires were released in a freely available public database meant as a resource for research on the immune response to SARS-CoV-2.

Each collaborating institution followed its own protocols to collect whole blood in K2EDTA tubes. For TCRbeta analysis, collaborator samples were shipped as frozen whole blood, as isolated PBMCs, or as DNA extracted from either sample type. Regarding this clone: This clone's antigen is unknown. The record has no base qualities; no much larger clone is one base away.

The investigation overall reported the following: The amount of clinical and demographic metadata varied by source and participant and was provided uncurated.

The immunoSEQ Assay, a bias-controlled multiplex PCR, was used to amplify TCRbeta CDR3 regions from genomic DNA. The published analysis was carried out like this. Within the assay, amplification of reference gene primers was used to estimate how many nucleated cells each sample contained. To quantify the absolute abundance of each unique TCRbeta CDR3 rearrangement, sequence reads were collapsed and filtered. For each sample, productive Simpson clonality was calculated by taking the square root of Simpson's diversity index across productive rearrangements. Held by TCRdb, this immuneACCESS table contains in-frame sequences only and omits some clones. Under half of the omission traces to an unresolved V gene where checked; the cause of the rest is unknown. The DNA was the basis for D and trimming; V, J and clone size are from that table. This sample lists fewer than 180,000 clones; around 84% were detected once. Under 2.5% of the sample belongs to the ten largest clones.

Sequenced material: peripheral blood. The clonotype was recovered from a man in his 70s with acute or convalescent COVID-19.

The DNA sequence is as follows: TGTGCCAGCAGCCATCAGGGGGCAATGAACACTGAAGCTTTCTTT. Its translation is CASSHQGAMNTEAFF. This chain joins TRBV14 to TRBJ1-1, with 8 central nucleotides matching TRBD1. The CDR1 and CDR2 encoded by the germline V gene are SGHDN and FVKESK. Ends trimmed: V by 3 bases, J by 0 bases; bases unmatched to a gene: 3. The CDR3, cysteine through phenylalanine, is 15 amino acids long. Only the CDR3 DNA stays, 45 bases, in frame from base 1.